Described below is a single TCR beta chain sequence and its context. This clone was counted a few times. Its antigen is not yet known. No base quality information exists; no much larger clone differs at one position. Frozen genomic DNA underwent high-throughput TCRbeta CDR3 sequencing by immunoSEQ, including PCR amplification, mapping, bias correction and internal controls. The authors' pipeline ran thus. Only productive rearrangements were retained, with each unique TCRbeta sequence defined by its CDR3 nucleotide sequence together with its V and J gene. For a sequence to be called donor-reactive, it needed a frequency of at least 0.01% and at least 5-fold expansion in CFSE-low cells compared with unstimulated pre-transplant cells. To ensure at least 90% detection power, minimum frequency thresholds were set for each subject based on that subject's lowest-template unstimulated sample. Jensen-Shannon divergence between the top 1000 TCRbeta sequences post-transplant and pre-transplant was used to measure repertoire turnover. Two-sided Fisher's exact tests were used to test for changes in how often donor-reactive sequences were detected. Drawn from immuneACCESS, this table holds only the in-frame rearrangements with V and J called that TCRdb kept. Clones are partly lost; checked studies trace under half to an unresolved V gene and leave the rest unexplained. D and trimming were read from the DNA, whereas the V and J calls and clone size are those reported in that table. Present in this sample are more than 70,000 clones, around 78% of which were seen just once. 2.5% to 3.5% of the sample belongs to the ten largest clones.

Based on the germline V gene, the CDR1 and CDR2 sequences are LGHNA and YNFKEQ. V is pared back by 0 bases and J by 4 bases, with 10 bases lying between the germline termini. The CDR3, cysteine through phenylalanine, is 15 amino acids long. Solely the CDR3 DNA is kept, with 45 bases framed from the first base. Unstimulated PBMCs, after thawing, were stained for CD3, CD4 and CD8 and then FACS-sorted into CD3+CD4+ and CD3+CD8+ populations. All 8 studied subjects were randomized to withdrawal of immunosuppression. The Qiagen DNeasy Blood and Tissue Kit was used for isolation of genomic DNA. The data were obtained in a study of T cell clones after liver transplantation (dated 2019 in TCRdb). Notes on the research overall: ITN030ST, the source of the samples, was a randomized trial that attempted immunosuppression withdrawal within 2 years of liver transplantation. Donor-reactive T cell clones were identified using TCRbeta sequencing after a pre-transplant mixed lymphocyte reaction and were then followed in post-transplant blood. Third party-reactive TCRbeta sequences were also identified from pre-transplant MLRs to serve as an antigen-independent comparator for donor-reactive sequences. Of the eight recipients, a few were HCV-positive, while the remaining recipients had been transplanted for non-autoimmune, non-viral indications. No induction therapy was given to the subjects, and standard immunosuppression was administered until randomization at 12-24 months post-transplant. Tolerance was defined as complete immunosuppression withdrawal for at least one year with no rise in liver enzymes beyond twice the upper limit of normal. Blood samples were collected pre-transplant, then pre-randomization ahead of withdrawal, and finally post-randomization once withdrawal had either been completed or failed. Of the 8 liver transplant recipients making up the studied cohort, 3 were classified as tolerant and 5 as non-tolerant.

The paper as a whole reports these results and caveats: Conclusions were preliminary, limited by small, heterogeneous patient numbers and non-standardized post-transplant time points. In most of the 8 subjects, circulating donor-reactive CD4 TCRbeta sequences decreased significantly after transplant, regardless of tolerance or HCV status. Because allograft tissue specimens were not available, migration of donor-reactive T cells into the graft, rather than deletion, may have occurred. Low numbers of available donor cells limited the measurable donor-reactive repertoire in two subjects. A greater decline was seen for donor-reactive sequences than for third party-reactive sequences, suggesting partial antigen-specific deletion unrelated to withdrawal success. After accounting for repertoire turnover, donor-reactive detection was significantly reduced in 7 of 8 subjects for CD4 and 8 of 8 for CD8.

The sequence joins TRBV4-2 to TRBJ2-1; the D gene is possibly TRBD1, with 7 bases matching. The TCR sequence derives from a human patient who received a liver transplant. After a transplant, some of the T cells may come from the graft donor. Sequencing was performed on CD4+ T cells from blood, taken at the 22-month timepoint. The CDR3 loop reads CASSQDAGGYNEQFF. The bases are TGTGCCAGCAGCCAAGATGCAGGGGGGTACAATGAGCAGTTCTTC.